This T cell receptor beta chain originates from a study of CD8+CD57+ T cells in acquired aplastic anemia. In the study overall: Isolated CD4+ and CD8+ cells, once sorted, yielded DNA averaging roughly 3.2 ug.

Remarks on this clonotype: Antigen unknown. One base away lies a much larger clone, so this may be a sequencing read error.

Those patients picked for sequencing had displayed CD8+CD57+ cell expansion on flow cytometry. Every one of the patients had aplastic anemia (severe, acquired). Whole-study results and caveats: Roughly 31 CD8+ CDR3 sequences were shared between patients and controls. No significant patient-versus-control difference appeared in CD8+ Simpson's diversity.

The CDR3 runs to 12 residues. The germline V gene has CDR1 MDHEN and CDR2 SYDVKM. Between the trimmed V and J ends, which lost 9 bases and 5 bases, there was a span of 14 bases. TCR beta VDJ and CDR3 were profiled, and genomic DNA was the template. From the reads, TCRdb called clonotypes with MiXCR, one entry per CDR3 protein. The sample carries 120,000 or so distinct CDR3 sequences, approximately 41% recorded once. The chain couples TRBV28 to TRBJ2-7, with D unresolved. Sequencing used sorted CD4+, CD8+, or CD8+CD57+ T cells (not recorded which) from PBMCs. This sequence originates from a human donor with aplastic anemia. CDR3 nucleotide sequence: TGTGCCAGTTCGGCGGAAACCCACGAGCAGTACTTC. This gives the protein CASSAETHEQYF.